This passage covers 29 T cell receptor beta chains from one sample sequenced in a study of post-analysis software for immune sequencing data. Their antigen targets remain unknown. Prepared libraries of TCR beta cDNA carried unique molecular identifiers. Using its own MiXCR run on the PCR reads, TCRdb lists one record per CDR3 protein. The table includes approximately 440,000 distinct CDR3 sequences, roughly 45% detected once. Study-level results: Patients had higher frequencies than controls of roughly five TRBV segments, including TRBV5-6, TRBV5-1 and TRBV20-1.

The sequenced sample was blood. The receptors were sampled from a girl aged 10-17 years with multiple sclerosis.

In this sample, this clonotype turned up a few times. V gene TRBV6-2 or TRBV6-3 combines with J gene TRBJ2-3; a possible D gene is TRBD1 (6 bases). The V gene's germline CDR1 is MNHEY and CDR2 SVGEGT. CDR3 length: 15 residues. Trimming cost V 4 bases and J 2 bases, with 13 bases left between them. The CDR3 coding sequence is TGTGCCAGCAGTTTCTCCAGGGGAAACACAGATACGCAGTATTTT. Protein product: CASSFSRGNTDTQYF.

The chain carries TRBV6-1 and TRBJ2-1, with D unclear. Germline CDR1 MNHNS, CDR2 SASEGT. V gave up 1 base and J gave up 0 bases, with 10 bases separating them. The CDR3 extends over 16 amino acids. The CDR3 reads CASSEDGGSSYNEQFF. The CDR3 DNA reads TGTGCCAGCAGTGAAGACGGCGGTAGCTCCTACAATGAGCAGTTCTTC.

This chain connects TRBV20-1 to TRBJ1-5; D not resolved. This CDR3 is built from 13 residues. V was cut by 6 bases and J by 3 bases, with 12 bases left in between. The germline V gene has CDR1 DFQATT and CDR2 SNEGSKA (reference sequence). CDR3 DNA: TGCAGTGCCCGTCCGGGTTTCAATCAGCCCCAGCATTTT. It translates to CSARPGFNQPQHF.

The sample holds a few counts of this clonotype. The chain joins TRBV29-1 to TRBJ1-2; 9 bases are shared with TRBD1. The V gene's germline CDR1 is SQVTM and CDR2 ANQGSEA. J gave up 4 bases and V 1 base, and 10 bases lay outside the gene matches. The CDR3 consists of 16 residues. The CDR3 sequence is CSVEGGQGHRGYGYTF. CDR3 DNA sequence: TGCAGCGTTGAAGGGGGACAGGGACATAGAGGCTATGGCTACACCTTC.

This chain connects TRBV5-5 to TRBJ1-5, with unresolved D. Germline CDR1 SGHKS, CDR2 YYEKEE (reference sequence). This CDR3 has 14 residues. Trimming removed 4 bases from V and 5 bases from J, with 13 bases in between. CDR3: CASSRPGVDQPQHF. The DNA for the CDR3 is TGTGCCAGCAGCCGTCCTGGGGTAGATCAGCCCCAGCATTTT.

The genes are TRBV12-3 or TRBV12-4 and TRBJ2-7; the match to TRBD2 covers 13 bases. The CDR3 has 16 amino acids. Unmatched junction bases numbered 5, after V lost 2 bases and J lost 4 bases. CDR3 protein: CASSLWGLAGPYEQYF. As DNA, the CDR3 is TGTGCCAGCAGTTTATGGGGACTAGCGGGACCGTACGAGCAGTACTTC.

This sequence joins TRBV10-3 and TRBJ2-7; tentatively, D is TRBD1 or TRBD2 (5 bases each). TRBJ2-5 explains the end of the DNA better; the J call may be wrong. Germline CDR1 ENHRY, CDR2 SYGVKD. CDR3 length: 13 amino acids. The CDR3 nucleotides are TGTGCCATCAGTGATTCCGGGGCCGAGACCCAGTACTTC. It codes for CAISDSGAETQYF.

V and J are TRBV29-1 and TRBJ1-1; the D is unclear. Deletions cut 4 bases from V and 0 bases from J, with 12 bases between. CDR1 and CDR2 from the germline V gene are SQVTM and ANQGSEA. The CDR3 length is 14 residues. CDR3 protein: CSVAKRLVNTEAFF. The CDR3, as DNA: TGCAGCGTTGCCAAGAGGTTGGTGAACACTGAAGCTTTCTTT.

J is TRBJ2-1 and V is TRBV5-1, with 11 bases matching TRBD2. Per germline, CDR1 SGHRS and CDR2 YFSETQ. The CDR3 covers 13 residues. Trimming at V came to 2 bases and at J to 9 bases, leaving 1 base not matched to a gene. CDR3 region: CASSFTSGGEQFF. The CDR3 nucleotides read TGCGCCAGCAGCTTTACTAGCGGGGGTGAGCAGTTCTTC.

This clonotype was observed many times. The V and J genes are TRBV6-5 and TRBJ1-2, with 9 bases identical to TRBD1. Germline V gene sequence: CDR1 MNHEY, CDR2 SVGAGI. Trimming removed 2 bases from V and 5 bases from J; junction bases left unmatched: 6. The CDR3 loop spans 15 amino acids. CDR3 loop: CASSYRGQGTYGYTF. The CDR3 region has the DNA TGTGCCAGCAGTTACCGGGGACAGGGAACTTATGGCTACACCTTC.

The rearrangement links TRBV20-1 to TRBJ2-6, with D perhaps TRBD1 (6 bases). CDR1 and CDR2 from the germline V gene are DFQATT and SNEGSKA (reference sequence). The CDR3 length is 15 residues. V lost 5 bases and J lost 2, with 13 bases in between. For the CDR3, the DNA is TGCAGTGCTGGGACCCCAGGGGCTGGGGCCAACGTCCTGACTTTC. Protein sequence: CSAGTPGAGANVLTF.

The V gene is TRBV20-1, the J gene TRBJ2-3, with D unclear. With 0 bases removed from V and 6 bases from J, the gap between germline ends came to 19 bases. CDR3 length equals 16 residues. The germline V gene encodes CDR1 DFQATT and CDR2 SNEGSKA (reference sequence). CDR3 sequence (DNA): TGCAGTGCTAGAGATACGAGCGCCAGAATTTCGGATACGCAGTATTTT. It is translated as CSARDTSARISDTQYF.

The chain combines TRBV7-9 with TRBJ2-1, with a tentative D call TRBD2 (5 bases). Germline CDR1 and CDR2: SEHNR and FQNEAQ (reference sequence). Trimming shortened V by 2 bases and J by 4 bases, and 12 bases separated the two germline ends. This CDR3 contains 15 residues. In DNA, the CDR3 is TGTGCCAGCAGCTTAACCTTACTAGGGTACAATGAGCAGTTCTTC. Amino acid sequence: CASSLTLLGYNEQFF.

The J gene is TRBJ2-5, the V gene TRBV30, with TRBD2 identical over 7 bases. Germline-derived CDR1 and CDR2 are GTSNPN and SVGIG (reference sequence). The CDR3 consists of 14 residues. V was pared by 4 bases and J by 2 bases, with 7 bases of the junction left unmatched. CDR3 amino acids: CAWTYGGGQETQYF. CDR3 bases: TGTGCCTGGACGTACGGGGGAGGGCAAGAGACCCAGTACTTC.

The V gene is TRBV9, the J gene TRBJ2-3; 9 nucleotides match TRBD1. Germline CDR1 SGDLS, CDR2 YYNGEE. The length of the CDR3 is 16 residues. The V and J ends lost 4 bases and 4 bases, in that order; junction bases with no gene match: 10. CDR3 sequence: CASSIGTGSPPDTQYF. DNA of the CDR3: TGTGCCAGCAGCATCGGGACAGGGAGCCCCCCAGATACGCAGTATTTT.

The chain uses TRBV4-1 and TRBJ2-7, with 7 bases matching TRBD1. The V gene's germline CDR1 is MGHRA and CDR2 YSYEKL. V shed 4 bases and J 4 bases; nucleotides not matched to a gene: 7. The CDR3 runs to 14 residues. CDR3 sequence: CASSRTGESYEQYF. Here the CDR3 DNA reads TGCGCCAGCAGCCGGACAGGAGAGAGTTACGAGCAGTACTTC.

V usage is TRBV7-9 and J usage is TRBJ2-7; D gene ambiguous. Trimming stripped 3 bases from V and 3 bases from J, with 9 bases between. Germline values: CDR1 SEHNR, CDR2 FQNEAQ (reference sequence). The CDR3 loop spans 13 amino acids. The CDR3, as DNA: TGTGCCAGCAGCTTTGGCGGCTTCTACGAGCAGTACTTC. Translating gives CASSFGGFYEQYF.

The V and J genes are TRBV29-1 and TRBJ2-1, with a weak D call TRBD2 (5 bases). V shed 1 base and J shed 2 bases, with 9 bases lying between them. This CDR3 is built from 14 residues. The germline V gene has CDR1 SQVTM and CDR2 ANQGSEA. The CDR3 sequence: CSVEGRLTYNEQFF. The CDR3 nucleotides read TGCAGCGTTGAAGGGAGGCTAACCTACAATGAGCAGTTCTTC.

This clonotype was counted a few times. CDR3 bases: TGTGCCAGCAGCTTATTTCTCTCTAGCACAGATACGCAGTATTTT. Translation gives CASSLFLSSTDTQYF. The genes are TRBV7-3 and TRBJ2-3; D ambiguous. Per germline, CDR1 SGHTA and CDR2 FQGTGA. V was trimmed by 2 bases and J by 0 bases, leaving 9 bases between them. The CDR3 runs to 15 residues.

The chain employs TRBV5-6 and TRBJ1-4; the D gene is possibly TRBD1 (6 bases). Germline CDR1 SGHDT, CDR2 YYEEEE. The ends were cut back, 0 bases at V and 7 bases at J, with 16 bases in the middle. The CDR3 is made up of 16 amino acids. CDR3 sequence reads: CASSLGPGTLLEKLFF. Here the CDR3 DNA reads TGTGCCAGCAGCTTGGGACCCGGGACACTCCTTGAAAAACTGTTTTTT.

This clonotype has a handful of counts. This chain uses TRBV29-1 with TRBJ1-2; TRBD1 matches at 10 bases. The V gene end was trimmed by 7 bases and the J gene end by 7 bases; junction bases not matched to a gene: 12. Germline V gene sequence: CDR1 SQVTM, CDR2 ANQGSEA. The CDR3 has 14 amino acids. In DNA form, the CDR3 reads TGCAGCGCCTCTAGACAGGGGGCGCCGGCTGGCTACACCTTC. Protein sequence: CSASRQGAPAGYTF.

The table lists this clonotype with a few counts. The V call is TRBV4-1, the J call TRBJ2-1; TRBD2 aligns across 8 bases. Germline V gene data show CDR1 as MGHRA and CDR2 as YSYEKL. V shed 0 bases, J shed 1 base, and the junction held 2 bases outside the gene matches. The CDR3 is 16 residues long. The DNA of the CDR3 is TGCGCCAGCAGCCAAGATACGGGAGGGTCCTACAATGAGCAGTTCTTC. This translates into CASSQDTGGSYNEQFF.

This clonotype occurred once. The chain combines TRBV6-5 with TRBJ2-5, with TRBD2 matching 9 bases. From germline, CDR1 is MNHEY and CDR2 SVGAGI. This CDR3 region has 14 residues. With V trimmed by 6 bases and J by 5 bases, 7 bases remained unmatched. The CDR3 DNA reads TGTGCCAGCAGCGAGCGGGGGGCCTGGGAGACCCAGTACTTC. It is translated as CASSERGAWETQYF.

V and J are TRBV28 and TRBJ2-7, with 10 bases that match TRBD1. With 3 bases clipped from V and 0 bases from J, the junction kept 5 bases outside the gene matches. This CDR3 is 16 amino acids long. CDR1 and CDR2 (germline): MDHEN, SYDVKM. CDR3: CASSLLGTGASYEQYF. CDR3 coding DNA: TGTGCCAGCAGTTTGTTGGGGACAGGGGCCTCCTACGAGCAGTACTTC.

A note on this clonotype: The junction departs from the called germline gene at one end, perhaps through a read error. The chain links TRBV7-2 to TRBJ1-5, with 7 bases fitting TRBD1. The CDR3 is 15 residues long. CDR1 SGHTA and CDR2 FQGNSA come from the germline V gene. In DNA form, the CDR3 reads TGTGCCGGCAGCTTAGATACAGGGGTAAATCAGCCCCAGCATTTT. Protein: CAGSLDTGVNQPQHF.

Note on this clonotype: At one of its ends the junction is not consistent with the germline gene, which may arise from a read error. The CDR3 region is CASSPTPHPSYDEQFF. CDR3 DNA: TGTGCCAGCAGTCCAACCCCCCACCCCTCCTACGATGAGCAGTTCTTC. The chain has TRBV6-2 or TRBV6-3 and TRBJ2-1; D unresolved. The CDR3 sequence is 16 residues long. Germline CDR1 MNHEY, CDR2 SVGEGT.

With respect to this clonotype: A read error may be the cause here, since a much bigger clone is one base away. The chain links TRBV5-1 to TRBJ2-5; perhaps TRBD2 as D (6 bases). The CDR3 contains 14 residues. The V gene's germline CDR1 is SGHRS and CDR2 YFSETQ. The CDR3 protein is CASSLSGGRETRYF. The CDR3 DNA reads as TGCGCCAGCAGCTTGTCCGGGGGTAGAGAGACCCGGTACTTC.

This chain joins TRBV15 and TRBJ1-2; D is ambiguous. The CDR3 contains 12 residues. V was cut by 0 bases and J by 8 bases, with 7 bases left in between. Looked up from germline, CDR1 is LNHNV and CDR2 is YYDKDF (reference sequence). DNA for the CDR3: TGTGCCACCAGCAGAGAATTTTCCGGCTACACCTTC. Its protein is CATSREFSGYTF.

This clonotype was seen more than once but under ten times. The V and J genes are TRBV2 and TRBJ1-5; the match to TRBD1 covers 10 bases. The V segment lost 6 bases and the J segment 6 bases; nucleotides outside the gene matches: 2. From germline, CDR1 is SNHLY and CDR2 FYNNEI. The CDR3 is 13 residues long. This CDR3 is CASSRTGGQPQHF. CDR3 in DNA: TGTGCCAGCAGCAGGACAGGGGGTCAGCCCCAGCATTTT. The whole variable domain, remainder taken from reference TRBV2 and TRBJ1-5, is EPEVTQTPSHQVTQMGQEVILRCVPISNHLYFYWYRQILGQKVEFLVSFYNNEISEKSEIFDDQFSVERPDGSNFTLKIRSTKLEDSAMYFCASSRTGGQPQHFGDGTRLSIL.